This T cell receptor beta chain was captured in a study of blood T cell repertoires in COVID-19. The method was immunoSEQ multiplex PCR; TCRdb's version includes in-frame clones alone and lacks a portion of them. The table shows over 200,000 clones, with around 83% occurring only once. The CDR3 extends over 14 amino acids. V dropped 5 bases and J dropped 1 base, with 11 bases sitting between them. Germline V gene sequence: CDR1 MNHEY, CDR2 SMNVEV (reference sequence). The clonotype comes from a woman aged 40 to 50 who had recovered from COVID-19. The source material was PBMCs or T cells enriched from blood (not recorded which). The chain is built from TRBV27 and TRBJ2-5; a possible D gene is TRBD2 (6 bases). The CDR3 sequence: CASSEFGSQETQYF. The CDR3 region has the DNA TGTGCCAGCAGTGAATTCGGGAGCCAAGAGACCCAGTACTTC.